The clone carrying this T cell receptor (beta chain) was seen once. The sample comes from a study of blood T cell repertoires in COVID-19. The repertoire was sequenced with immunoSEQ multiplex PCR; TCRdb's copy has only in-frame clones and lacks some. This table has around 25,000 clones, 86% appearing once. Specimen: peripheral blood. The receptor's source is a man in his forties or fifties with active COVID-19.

CDR3 coding DNA: TGTGCCAGCAGACGGACAGGAGAACACAATGAGCAGTTCTTC. Its translation is CASRRTGEHNEQFF. The J gene is TRBJ2-1, the V gene TRBV7-9; TRBD1 matches at 7 bases. Germline V gene data show CDR1 as SEHNR and CDR2 as FQNEAQ (reference sequence). Trimming at V came to 6 bases and at J to 5 bases, leaving 7 bases not matched to a gene. CDR3 length: 14 amino acids. Using reference TRBV7-9 and TRBJ2-1 for the parts outside the CDR3, the full variable domain is DTGVSQNPRHKITKRGQNVTFRCDPISEHNRLYWYRQTLGQGPEFLTYFQNEAQLEKSRLLSDRFSAERPKGSFSTLEIQRTEQGDSAMYLCASRRTGEHNEQFFGPGTRLTVL.